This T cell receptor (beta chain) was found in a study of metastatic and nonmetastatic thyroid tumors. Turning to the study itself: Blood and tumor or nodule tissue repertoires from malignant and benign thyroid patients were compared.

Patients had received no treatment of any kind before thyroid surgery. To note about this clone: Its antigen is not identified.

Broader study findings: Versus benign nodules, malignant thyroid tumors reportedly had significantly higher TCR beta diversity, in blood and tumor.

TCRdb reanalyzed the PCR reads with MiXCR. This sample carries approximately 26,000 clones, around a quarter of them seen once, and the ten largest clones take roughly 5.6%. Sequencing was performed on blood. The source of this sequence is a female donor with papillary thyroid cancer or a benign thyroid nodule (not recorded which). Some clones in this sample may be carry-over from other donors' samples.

CDR3 region: CASSLQSQPTPYGYTF. The CDR3 DNA is TGTGCCAGCAGCTTACAGAGTCAACCGACACCTTATGGCTACACCTTC. This chain connects TRBV11-2 to TRBJ1-2; D call uncertain. Deletions cut 2 bases from V and 5 bases from J, with 18 bases between. The germline V gene has CDR1 SGHAT and CDR2 FQNNGV. This CDR3 is 16 amino acids long.